This section outlines one T cell receptor (beta chain) sequence together with its context. V was clipped by 3 bases and J by 9 bases; unmatched bases: 6. CDR1 is MNHNS and CDR2 is SASEGT in the germline V gene. The CDR3 sequence is 15 residues long. Profiled with immunoSEQ multiplex PCR; TCRdb holds only in-frame clones, not every one. The sample includes about 75,000 clones, roughly 92% of them seen just once. This entry belongs to a study of control samples from healthy donors and cancer patients. This receptor was obtained from a woman aged 40 to 50 in good health. What was sequenced was blood. This chain joins TRBV6-1 and TRBJ1-6; the match to TRBD1 covers 9 bases. CDR3 loop: CASSEYRDRASPLHF. CDR3 in DNA: TGTGCCAGCAGTGAGTACCGGGACAGGGCTTCACCCCTCCACTTT.